This T cell receptor (beta chain) derives from a study of cytomegalovirus exposure and HLA in healthy donors. Whole-study results and caveats: In vitro experiments confirmed that three CMV-associated chains were specific for CMV antigens.

The CDR3 contains 12 residues. The germline gives CDR1 SGHNT, CDR2 YYREEE (reference sequence). The ends were cut back, 3 bases at V and 8 bases at J, with 11 bases in the middle. This clone was counted only a few times. The target antigen is unknown. Clones were sequenced by immunoSEQ multiplex PCR, and TCRdb holds only the in-frame ones, with some missing. This table holds 180,000 or so clones, 70% to 85% found once. The V gene is TRBV5-4, the J gene TRBJ1-2; no clear D. This receptor was obtained from a woman aged 25 to 45 in good health and CMV-seropositive. Material: PBMCs. CDR3 DNA: TGTGCCAGCAGCTCCTCTGTATCGGGCTACACCTTC. It codes for CASSSSVSGYTF.